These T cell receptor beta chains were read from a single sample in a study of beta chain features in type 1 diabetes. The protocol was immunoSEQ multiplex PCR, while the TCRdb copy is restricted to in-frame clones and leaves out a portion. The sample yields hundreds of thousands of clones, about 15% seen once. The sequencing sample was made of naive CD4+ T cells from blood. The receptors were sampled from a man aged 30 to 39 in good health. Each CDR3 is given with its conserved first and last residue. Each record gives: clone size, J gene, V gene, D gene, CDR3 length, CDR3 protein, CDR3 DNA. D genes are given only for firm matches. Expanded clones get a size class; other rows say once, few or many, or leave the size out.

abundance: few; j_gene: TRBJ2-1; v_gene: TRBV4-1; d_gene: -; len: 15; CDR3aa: CASSPGGQIYNEQFF; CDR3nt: TGCGCCAGCAGCCCCGGCGGACAGATCTACAATGAGCAGTTCTTC
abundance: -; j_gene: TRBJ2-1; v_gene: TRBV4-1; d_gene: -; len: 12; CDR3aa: CASSQIRNEQFF; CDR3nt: TGCGCCAGCAGCCAAATCAGAAATGAGCAGTTCTTC
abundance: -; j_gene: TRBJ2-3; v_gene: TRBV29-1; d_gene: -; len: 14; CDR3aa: CSVRGQALTDTQYF; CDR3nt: TGCAGCGTTAGAGGGCAGGCCCTCACAGATACGCAGTATTTT
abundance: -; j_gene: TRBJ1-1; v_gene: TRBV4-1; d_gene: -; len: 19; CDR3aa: CASSQNRPTGGAVYTEAFF; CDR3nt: TGCGCCAGCAGCCAAAATCGACCGACGGGGGGGGCTGTGTACACTGAAGCTTTCTTT
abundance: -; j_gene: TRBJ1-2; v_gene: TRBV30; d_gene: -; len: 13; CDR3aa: CAWSIGGVYGYTF; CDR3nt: TGTGCCTGGAGTATTGGGGGTGTCTATGGCTACACCTTC
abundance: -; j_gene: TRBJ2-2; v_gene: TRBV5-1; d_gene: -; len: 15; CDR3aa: CASSLNGQTTGELFF; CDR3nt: TGCGCCAGCAGCTTGAACGGACAAACCACCGGGGAGCTGTTTTTT
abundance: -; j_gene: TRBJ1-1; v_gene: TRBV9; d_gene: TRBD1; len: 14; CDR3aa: CASSAGQANTEAFF; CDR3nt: TGTGCCAGCAGCGCCGGACAGGCGAACACTGAAGCTTTCTTT
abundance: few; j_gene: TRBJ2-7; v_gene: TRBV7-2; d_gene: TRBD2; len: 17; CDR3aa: CASSLMLAGALYYEQYF; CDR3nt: TGTGCCAGCAGCTTAATGCTAGCGGGGGCCCTTTACTACGAGCAGTACTTC
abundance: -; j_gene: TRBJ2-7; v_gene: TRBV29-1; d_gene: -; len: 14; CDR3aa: CSVQEVGSPYEQYF; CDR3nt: TGCAGCGTTCAGGAGGTGGGCAGCCCCTACGAGCAGTACTTC
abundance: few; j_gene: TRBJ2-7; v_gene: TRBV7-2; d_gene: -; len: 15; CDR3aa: CASSPTGISSYEQYF; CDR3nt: TGTGCCAGCAGTCCAACCGGGATTAGCTCCTACGAGCAGTACTTC
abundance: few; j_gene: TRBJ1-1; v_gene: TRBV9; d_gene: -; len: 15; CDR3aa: CASSPGASLNTEAFF; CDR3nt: TGTGCCAGCAGCCCAGGGGCAAGTTTGAACACTGAAGCTTTCTTT
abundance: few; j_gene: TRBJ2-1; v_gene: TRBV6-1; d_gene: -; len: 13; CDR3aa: CASTSEGREEQFF; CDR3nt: TGTGCCAGCACCAGTGAAGGACGCGAAGAGCAGTTCTTC
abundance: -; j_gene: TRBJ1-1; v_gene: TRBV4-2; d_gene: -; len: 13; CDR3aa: CASSQDQGLSAFF; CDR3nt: TGTGCCAGCAGCCAAGATCAAGGTCTATCAGCTTTCTTT
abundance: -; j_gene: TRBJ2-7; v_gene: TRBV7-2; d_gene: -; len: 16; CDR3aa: CASSPQGGRVTGEQYF; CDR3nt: TGTGCCAGCAGCCCCCAGGGTGGCAGGGTCACGGGTGAGCAGTACTTC
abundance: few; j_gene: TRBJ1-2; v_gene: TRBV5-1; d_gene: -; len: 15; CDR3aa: CASSSSAGPIYGYTF; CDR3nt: TGCGCCAGCAGTTCCTCGGCAGGGCCCATCTATGGCTACACCTTC
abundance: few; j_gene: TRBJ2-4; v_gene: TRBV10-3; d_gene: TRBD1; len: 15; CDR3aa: CAISEAQQGKAIQYF; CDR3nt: TGTGCCATCAGTGAGGCACAACAGGGGAAGGCGATTCAGTACTTC
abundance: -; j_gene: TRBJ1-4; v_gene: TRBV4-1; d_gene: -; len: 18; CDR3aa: CASSHALRSGPSNEKLFF; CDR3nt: TGCGCCAGCAGCCATGCTCTGAGGTCGGGACCGAGTAATGAAAAACTGTTTTTT
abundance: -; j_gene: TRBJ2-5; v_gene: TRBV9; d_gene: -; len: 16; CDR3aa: CASSVGGGLIGETQYF; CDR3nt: TGTGCCAGCAGCGTAGGTGGGGGGCTCATAGGAGAGACCCAGTACTTC
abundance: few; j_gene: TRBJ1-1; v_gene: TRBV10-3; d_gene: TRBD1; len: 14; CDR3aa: CAIRDRSLSTEAFF; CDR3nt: TGTGCCATCAGGGACAGGTCTTTATCCACTGAAGCTTTCTTT
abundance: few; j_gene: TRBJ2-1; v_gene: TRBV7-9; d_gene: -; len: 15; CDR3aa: CASSARGRGHNEQFF; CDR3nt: TGTGCCAGCAGCGCCCGAGGTCGGGGCCACAATGAGCAGTTCTTC
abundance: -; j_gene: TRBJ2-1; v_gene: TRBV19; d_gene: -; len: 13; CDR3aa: CASSPDQGDEQFF; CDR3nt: TGTGCCAGTAGTCCGGACCAGGGCGATGAGCAGTTCTTC
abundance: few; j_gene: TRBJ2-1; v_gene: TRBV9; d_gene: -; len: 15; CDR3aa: CASSVSGASGNEQFF; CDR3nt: TGTGCCAGCAGCGTATCGGGTGCATCGGGCAATGAGCAGTTCTTC
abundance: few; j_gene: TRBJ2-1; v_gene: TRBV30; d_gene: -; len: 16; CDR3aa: CAWSPSFGLSYNEQFF; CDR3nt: TGTGCCTGGAGCCCGTCGTTTGGCCTATCCTACAATGAGCAGTTCTTC
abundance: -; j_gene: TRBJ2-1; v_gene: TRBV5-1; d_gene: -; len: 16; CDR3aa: CASSLVAGSSYNEQFF; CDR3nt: TGCGCCAGCAGCTTGGTAGCAGGGAGCTCCTACAATGAGCAGTTCTTC
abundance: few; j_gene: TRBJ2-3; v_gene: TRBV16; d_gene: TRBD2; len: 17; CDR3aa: CASSQWRASGGTDTQYF; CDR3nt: TGTGCCAGCAGCCAATGGAGGGCTAGCGGAGGCACAGATACGCAGTATTTT
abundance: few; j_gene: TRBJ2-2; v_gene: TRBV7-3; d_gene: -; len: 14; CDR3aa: CASSRDKYTGELFF; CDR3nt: TGTGCCAGCAGCCGGGACAAATACACCGGGGAGCTGTTTTTT
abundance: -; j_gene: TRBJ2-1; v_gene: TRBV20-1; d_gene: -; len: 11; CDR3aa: CSASLVLGQFF; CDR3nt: TGCAGTGCTAGCTTAGTTCTAGGGCAGTTCTTC
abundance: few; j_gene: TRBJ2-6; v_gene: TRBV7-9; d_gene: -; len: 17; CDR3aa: CASSLLPGKSGANVLTF; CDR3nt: TGTGCCAGCAGCTTACTACCGGGGAAGTCTGGGGCCAACGTCCTGACTTTC
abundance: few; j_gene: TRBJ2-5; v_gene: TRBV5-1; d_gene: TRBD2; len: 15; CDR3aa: CASSSGTSGEETQYF; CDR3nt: TGCGCCAGCAGCTCCGGGACTAGCGGGGAAGAGACCCAGTACTTC
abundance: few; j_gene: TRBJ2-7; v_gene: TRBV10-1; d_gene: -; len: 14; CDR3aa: CASSEFTGPYEQYF; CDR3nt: TGCGCCAGCAGTGAGTTTACAGGGCCCTACGAGCAGTACTTC
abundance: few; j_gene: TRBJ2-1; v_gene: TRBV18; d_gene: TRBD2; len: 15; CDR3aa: CASSPGTSGTYEQFF; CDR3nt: TGTGCCAGCTCACCCGGGACTAGCGGGACCTATGAGCAGTTCTTC
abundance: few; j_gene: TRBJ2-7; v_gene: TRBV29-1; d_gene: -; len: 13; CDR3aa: CSVEDVRSGSQYF; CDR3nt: TGCAGCGTTGAAGATGTTAGATCCGGGTCGCAGTACTTC
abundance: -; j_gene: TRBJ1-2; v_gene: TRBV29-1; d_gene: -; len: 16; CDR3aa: CSAYGRATATNYGYTF; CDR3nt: TGCAGCGCCTACGGCAGGGCCACCGCTACTAACTATGGCTACACCTTC
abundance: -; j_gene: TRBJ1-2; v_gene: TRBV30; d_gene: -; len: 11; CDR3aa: CAWTANYGYTF; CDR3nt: TGTGCCTGGACCGCTAACTATGGCTACACCTTC
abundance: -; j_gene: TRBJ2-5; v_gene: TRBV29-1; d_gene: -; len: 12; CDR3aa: CSVVYLQETQYF; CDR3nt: TGCAGCGTTGTATATCTCCAAGAGACCCAGTACTTC
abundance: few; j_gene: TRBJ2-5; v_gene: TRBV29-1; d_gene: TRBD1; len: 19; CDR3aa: CSVDPRRGQGSHTQETQYF; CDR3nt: TGCAGCGTTGATCCTCGGCGGGGACAGGGCTCTCACACCCAAGAGACCCAGTACTTC
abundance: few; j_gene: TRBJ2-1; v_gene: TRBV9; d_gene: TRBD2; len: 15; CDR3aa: CASSVGSGTYNEQFF; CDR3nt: TGTGCCAGCAGCGTAGGTAGCGGGACCTACAATGAGCAGTTCTTC
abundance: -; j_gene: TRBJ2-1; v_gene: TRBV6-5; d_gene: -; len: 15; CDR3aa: CASSYDWSSYNEQFF; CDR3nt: TGTGCCAGCAGTTACGACTGGAGCTCCTACAATGAGCAGTTCTTC
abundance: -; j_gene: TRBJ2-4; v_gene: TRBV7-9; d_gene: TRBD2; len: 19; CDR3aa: CASSLAGTSGTGAKNIQYF; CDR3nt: TGTGCCAGCAGCTTGGCCGGGACTAGCGGGACCGGGGCCAAAAACATTCAGTACTTC
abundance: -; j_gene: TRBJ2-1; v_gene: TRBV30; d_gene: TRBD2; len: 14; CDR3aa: CAWSLGGPGGEQFF; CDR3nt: TGTGCCTGGAGTCTCGGAGGGCCGGGGGGTGAGCAGTTCTTC
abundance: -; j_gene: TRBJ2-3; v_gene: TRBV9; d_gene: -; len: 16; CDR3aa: CASSSGGGRSTDTQYF; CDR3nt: TGTGCCAGCAGCTCCGGAGGAGGGCGGTCCACAGATACGCAGTATTTT
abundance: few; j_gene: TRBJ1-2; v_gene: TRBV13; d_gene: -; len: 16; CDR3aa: CASSLVGPGANYGYTF; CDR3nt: TGTGCCAGCAGCTTAGTCGGTCCCGGAGCTAACTATGGCTACACCTTC
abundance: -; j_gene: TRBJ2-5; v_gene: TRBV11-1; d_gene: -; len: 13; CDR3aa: CASTPGLGETQYF; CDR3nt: TGTGCCAGCACCCCGGGGTTGGGGGAGACCCAGTACTTC
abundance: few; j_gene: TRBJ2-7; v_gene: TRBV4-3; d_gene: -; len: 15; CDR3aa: CASSQDFARTYEQYF; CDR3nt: TGCGCCAGCAGCCAAGACTTCGCCAGAACCTACGAGCAGTACTTC
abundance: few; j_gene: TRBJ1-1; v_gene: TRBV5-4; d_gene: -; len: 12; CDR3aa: CASSRSDSAAFF; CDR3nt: TGTGCCAGCAGCCGTTCCGACAGCGCAGCTTTCTTT
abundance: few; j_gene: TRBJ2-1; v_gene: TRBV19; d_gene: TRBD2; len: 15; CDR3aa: CASSISSGSHNEQFF; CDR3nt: TGTGCCAGTAGTATCTCGAGCGGGAGCCACAATGAGCAGTTCTTC
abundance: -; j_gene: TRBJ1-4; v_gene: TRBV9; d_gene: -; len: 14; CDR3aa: CASSVGATNEKLFF; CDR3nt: TGTGCCAGCAGCGTAGGGGCAACTAATGAAAAACTGTTTTTT
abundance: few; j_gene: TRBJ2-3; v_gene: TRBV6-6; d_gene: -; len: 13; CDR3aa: CASSVPPGNTQYF; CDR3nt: TGTGCCAGCAGTGTACCTCCGGGTAATACGCAGTATTTT
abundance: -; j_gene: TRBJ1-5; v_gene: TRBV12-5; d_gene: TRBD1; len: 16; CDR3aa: CASGLGQGRSNQPQHF; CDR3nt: TGTGCTAGTGGTTTGGGACAGGGGCGATCTAATCAGCCCCAGCATTTT